Sequencing of this T cell receptor (beta chain) was carried out in a study of blood T cell repertoires in COVID-19. Germline V gene lookup returns CDR1 LGHDT and CDR2 YNNKEL (reference sequence). The CDR3 contains 16 residues. Between the trimmed V and J ends, which lost 0 bases and 2 bases, there was a span of 11 bases. Sequenced by immunoSEQ multiplex PCR; TCRdb stores in-frame clones only, minus some. Of roughly 38,000 clones in the sample, roughly 86% were seen once. The TCR was taken from a man in his 70s with acute or convalescent COVID-19. The V call is TRBV3-1 (or the pseudogene TRBV3-2), the J call TRBJ1-3; possible D gene TRBD1, 5 bases. Sequencing was done on a sample of peripheral blood. The CDR3 reads CASSQDLGLTGNTIYF. CDR3 sequence (DNA): TGTGCCAGCAGCCAAGATCTGGGGCTAACTGGAAACACCATATATTTT.